These 32 T cell receptor beta chains came from one sample sequenced in a study of T-cell reconstitution after alpha-beta-depleted transplantation in children. The TCRbeta library was prepared with unique molecular identifiers. From the PCR reads, TCRdb called clonotypes with MiXCR, one entry per CDR3 protein. This sample has 500,000 to 650,000 distinct CDR3 sequences, with 11% found just once. Sequences were derived from PBMCs, mostly from graft donor cells, sampled 180 days after TCRalphabeta/CD19-depleted stem cell transplant. The source is a female patient aged 2-9 years who had a stem cell transplant for aplastic anemia, so the T cells may come from the graft donor.

The gene calls are TRBV28 and TRBJ2-5, with D unresolved. From germline, CDR1 is MDHEN and CDR2 SYDVKM. The CDR3 is 14 amino acids. V shed 7 bases and J shed 5 bases, with 17 bases lying between them. The DNA of the CDR3 is TGTGCCAGCAAAGGGCACACTACTTCGGAGACCCAGTACTTC. This sequence encodes CASKGHTTSETQYF. The variable domain in full, with the rest retrieved from reference TRBV28 and TRBJ2-5, is DVKVTQSSRYLVKRTGEKVFLECVQDMDHENMFWYRQDPGLGLRLIYFSYDVKMKEKGDIPEGYSVSREKKERFSLILESASTNQTSMYLCASKGHTTSETQYFGPGTRLLVL.

There are a few counts of this clonotype. The DNA for the CDR3 is TGTGCCAGCAGCCGGGGACTAGCGGGGAGCTCCTACAATGAGCAGTTCTTC. Translation gives CASSRGLAGSSYNEQFF. The J gene is TRBJ2-1, the V gene TRBV6-2 or TRBV6-3; 13 bases line up with TRBD2. The CDR3 is made up of 17 amino acids. V gave up 6 bases and J gave up 0 bases; unmatched junction bases: 5. Germline CDR1 MNHEY, CDR2 SVGEGT.

The chain joins TRBV7-2 to TRBJ2-1; D might be TRBD1 (5 bases). V lost 5 bases and J 9 bases, leaving 8 bases between the germline ends. Germline V gene sequence: CDR1 SGHTA, CDR2 FQGNSA. The CDR3 extends over 11 amino acids. CDR3: CASSQQVEQFF. Here the CDR3 DNA reads TGTGCCAGCAGCCAACAGGTTGAGCAGTTCTTC. The whole variable domain, remainder taken from reference TRBV7-2 and TRBJ2-1, is GAGVSQSPSNKVTEKGKDVELRCDPISGHTALYWYRQSLGQGLEFLIYFQGNSAPDKSGLPSDRFSAERTGGSVSTLTIQRTQQEDSAVYLCASSQQVEQFFGPGTRLTVL.

CDR3 region: CSAVLRTSGSSYEQYV. The CDR3 bases are TGCAGTGCTGTACTCAGGACTAGCGGGAGTTCCTACGAGCAGTACGTC. This rearrangement joins TRBV20-1 to TRBJ2-7, with 13 positions matching TRBD2. In germline, CDR1 is DFQATT, CDR2 SNEGSKA (reference sequence). CDR3 size: 16 residues. V gave up 5 bases and J gave up 1 base; unmatched junction bases: 8.

Only a few counts were recorded for this clonotype. The chain has TRBV20-1 and TRBJ2-7; D unresolved. Germline V gene lookup returns CDR1 DFQATT and CDR2 SNEGSKA (reference sequence). The CDR3 spans 15 residues. V was clipped by 2 bases and J by 2 bases, with 16 bases between them. In DNA form, the CDR3 reads TGCAGTGCTAGAAAGGAGATTGATGGGCCCTACGAGCAGTACTTC. Protein product: CSARKEIDGPYEQYF.

This clonotype turned up a few times. The genes are TRBV28 and TRBJ2-5; TRBD1 aligns across 9 bases. This CDR3 comprises 15 residues. CDR1 is MDHEN, CDR2 SYDVKM, per germline. V was pared by 3 bases and J by 5 bases, with 7 bases of the junction left unmatched. CDR3 sequence reads: CASSFFHRGPETQYF. CDR3 in DNA: TGTGCCAGCAGTTTCTTCCACAGGGGGCCTGAGACCCAGTACTTC.

This clonotype was observed a few times. The CDR3 spells CASSADREMGTDTQYF. The CDR3 bases are TGTGCCAGTAGTGCTGACAGGGAGATGGGCACAGATACGCAGTATTTT. This chain links TRBV19 with TRBJ2-3; 7 positions match TRBD1. The germline V gene has CDR1 LNHDA and CDR2 SQIVND (reference sequence). The V and J ends lost 5 bases and 1 base, in that order; junction bases with no gene match: 9. The CDR3 is 16 residues long.

A few counts support this clonotype. This chain uses TRBV9 with TRBJ2-5, with 10 bases that match TRBD2. Germline lookup yields CDR1 SGDLS and CDR2 YYNGEE. V lost 3 bases and J lost 1; bases outside the gene matches: 9. The CDR3 runs to 17 residues. CDR3 bases: TGTGCCAGCAGCGCACCGCTAGCGGGAGTCCTCCAAGAGACCCAGTACTTC. This translates into CASSAPLAGVLQETQYF.

Only a few counts were recorded for this clonotype. The chain uses TRBV19 and TRBJ2-2; 9 bases are shared with TRBD2. The V gene end was trimmed by 6 bases and the J gene end by 3 bases; junction bases not matched to a gene: 8. Germline assignment: CDR1 LNHDA and CDR2 SQIVND (reference sequence). The CDR3 contains 16 residues. CDR3 in amino acids: CASSKYSGSYTGELFF. The CDR3 DNA reads TGTGCCAGTAGCAAATATAGCGGGAGCTACACCGGGGAGCTGTTTTTT.

The chain combines TRBV5-6 with TRBJ2-5; 9 nucleotides match TRBD2. V was pared by 1 base and J by 2 bases, with 3 bases of the junction left unmatched. Germline CDR1 and CDR2: SGHDT and YYEEEE. This CDR3 has 15 amino acids. CDR3 in DNA: TGTGCCAGCAGCTTGCTAGCGGGATGGCAAGAGACCCAGTACTTC. This sequence encodes CASSLLAGWQETQYF.

This clonotype turned up a few times. The chain combines TRBV4-1 with TRBJ2-5; the match to TRBD2 covers 9 bases. After removal of 1 base from V and 5 bases from J, the junction contained 11 bases not matched to a gene. Germline CDR1 and CDR2: MGHRA and YSYEKL. The CDR3 is 17 residues long. CDR3 loop: CASSQGQGLAGKETQYF. Here the CDR3 DNA reads TGCGCCAGCAGCCAAGGTCAGGGCCTAGCGGGAAAGGAGACCCAGTACTTC.

A remark on this clonotype: The germline gene is not matched at one end of the junction; a read error may be the cause. The chain combines TRBV2 with TRBJ2-1; 7 bases line up with TRBD2. The germline V gene encodes CDR1 SNHLY and CDR2 FYNNEI. The CDR3 has 18 residues. CDR3 sequence (DNA): TGTGCCAGCAGCCGTACTCTGCCGGGACTACTATCCTACAATGAGCATTTCTTC. Residues: CASSRTLPGLLSYNEHFF.

This clonotype was counted at least ten times. V usage is TRBV5-1 and J usage is TRBJ2-6, with D perhaps matching TRBD1 or TRBD2 (5 bases each). The CDR3 is made up of 13 amino acids. Germline CDR1 is SGHRS and CDR2 is YFSETQ. Trimming shortened V by 3 bases and J by 4 bases, and 5 bases separated the two germline ends. The CDR3 reads CASSWDGANVLTF. The CDR3 coding sequence is TGCGCCAGCAGCTGGGACGGGGCCAACGTCCTGACTTTC.

The table lists this clonotype with a few counts. CDR3 DNA: TGTGCCAGCAGCCCGATTGAGGTGGGAGCCAAAAACATTCAGTACTTC. It yields the protein CASSPIEVGAKNIQYF. The rearrangement links TRBV9 to TRBJ2-4; no reliable D call. Trimming took 4 bases from V and 0 from J, leaving 14 bases between them. The CDR3 is made up of 16 amino acids. Germline V gene data show CDR1 as SGDLS and CDR2 as YYNGEE. Variable domain in full (rest from reference TRBV9 and TRBJ2-4): DSGVTQTPKHLITATGQRVTLRCSPRSGDLSVYWYQQSLDQGLQFLIQYYNGEERAKGNILERFSAQQFPDLHSELNLSSLELGDSALYFCASSPIEVGAKNIQYFGAGTRLSVL.

The rearrangement uses TRBV28 and TRBJ1-2, with D unresolved. The germline gives CDR1 MDHEN, CDR2 SYDVKM. The V and J ends lost 5 bases and 10 bases respectively, with 14 bases between them. CDR3 length: 12 amino acids. The CDR3 loop is CASSPFTPFYTF. DNA for the CDR3: TGTGCCAGCAGTCCCTTTACCCCTTTCTACACCTTC.

This clonotype has only a few counts. This chain joins TRBV5-5 and TRBJ2-2, with 7 bases lining up with TRBD2. The CDR3 is 15 amino acids. The J segment lost 4 bases and the V segment lost 1 base, leaving 4 bases of the junction unmatched. Germline CDR1 and CDR2: SGHKS and YYEKEE (reference sequence). CDR3 nucleotides: TGTGCCAGCAGCTTGACACTAGCGAGCACCGGGGAGCTGTTTTTT. Translation gives CASSLTLASTGELFF.

As for this clonotype: A much bigger clone sits one base away, suggesting this may be a read error. The V gene is TRBV20-1, the J gene TRBJ1-1, with D hard to call. Per the germline V gene, CDR1 is DFQATT and CDR2 is SNEGSKA (reference sequence). This CDR3 is built from 10 residues. The DNA of the CDR3 is TGCAGTTCTAGAGGGACTGAAGCTTTCTTT. Its protein is CSSRGTEAFF.

There are many counts of this clonotype. J is TRBJ2-7 and V is TRBV12-3 or TRBV12-4; D is possibly TRBD1 (6 bases). V shed 6 bases and J shed 2 bases, with 14 bases lying between them. This CDR3 has 14 amino acids. CDR3 sequence (DNA): TGTGCCAGCAGCTTAAGCCAGGGGCCCTACGAGCAGTACTTC. Encoded protein: CASSLSQGPYEQYF.

This clonotype showed up just a few times. The J gene is TRBJ2-1, the V gene TRBV4-3; the match to TRBD2 covers 8 bases. The CDR3 totals 16 residues. V trimming: 1 base; J trimming: 5 bases; junction bases outside the gene matches: 7. CDR1 and CDR2 from the germline V gene are LGHNA and YSLEER. The CDR3 DNA is TGCGCCAGCAGCCAAGTTGGTCTAGCGGGTCACAATGAGCAGTTCTTC. Translated, it gives CASSQVGLAGHNEQFF.

Only a few counts were recorded for this clonotype. The rearrangement joins TRBV29-1 to TRBJ1-5; D gene unclear. The CDR3 length is 13 residues. V gave up 4 bases and J gave up 3 bases, with 10 bases separating them. Germline V gene sequence: CDR1 SQVTM, CDR2 ANQGSEA. The CDR3 region has the DNA TGCAGCGTTGCAGGCCCCGACAATCAGCCCCAGCATTTT. Its translation is CSVAGPDNQPQHF.

The genes are TRBV7-2 and TRBJ2-6, with D possibly matching TRBD2 (6 bases). V was pared by 5 bases and J by 1 base, with 12 bases between. There are 16 residues in the CDR3. Germline CDR1 is SGHTA and CDR2 is FQGNSA. CDR3 sequence: CASSRRAGSGANVLTF. For the CDR3, the DNA is TGTGCCAGCAGCCGGAGGGCGGGGTCTGGGGCCAACGTCCTGACTTTC.

This clonotype was seen many times. DNA of the CDR3: TGTGCCAGCAGTACCGGGACAGATAATTCACCCCTCCACTTT. Its protein is CASSTGTDNSPLHF. The chain links TRBV3-1 to TRBJ1-6, with 7 nucleotides matching TRBD1. Germline V gene sequence: CDR1 LGHDT, CDR2 YNNKEL (reference sequence). The J segment lost 5 bases and the V segment lost 6 bases, leaving 4 bases of the junction unmatched. There are 14 residues in the CDR3.

The sample holds a few counts of this clonotype. The chain has TRBV20-1 and TRBJ2-1; TRBD2 agrees at 8 bases. Germline CDR1 is DFQATT and CDR2 is SNEGSKA (reference sequence). After removal of 5 bases from V and 6 bases from J, the junction contained 6 bases not matched to a gene. The CDR3 covers 13 residues. The CDR3 loop reads CSACVSGGNEQFF. As DNA, the CDR3 is TGCAGTGCTTGCGTCAGCGGGGGCAATGAGCAGTTCTTC.

This clonotype has only a few counts. The chain has TRBV10-3 and TRBJ2-7; D gene unclear. Germline V gives CDR1 ENHRY, CDR2 SYGVKD. V lost 3 bases and J lost 0, with 12 bases in between. The CDR3 has 15 residues. For the CDR3, the DNA is TGTGCCATCAGTGATATCGAGACTGTCTCCTACGAGCAGTACTTC. As protein: CAISDIETVSYEQYF.

This clonotype was counted many times. The chain has TRBV27 and TRBJ1-3; no definite D call. Germline values: CDR1 MNHEY, CDR2 SMNVEV (reference sequence). Trimming left V 2 bases short and J 7 bases short, with 9 bases between. The CDR3 has 13 residues. The CDR3 sequence: CASSLRWENTIYF. CDR3 DNA sequence: TGTGCCAGCAGTTTAAGATGGGAGAACACCATATATTTT.

This clonotype occurred a few times. This chain uses TRBV4-3 with TRBJ2-3; 9 bases map to TRBD2. This CDR3 spans 18 amino acids. The J segment lost 2 bases and the V segment lost 0 bases, leaving 9 bases of the junction unmatched. Germline assignment: CDR1 LGHNA and CDR2 YSLEER. The CDR3 nucleotides read TGCGCCAGCAGCCAAGAACCTCCGGCGGGAGGGAACACAGATACGCAGTATTTT. Translating gives CASSQEPPAGGNTDTQYF.

CDR3 sequence: CASSLLAGGGTGELFF. The CDR3 bases are TGTGCCAGCAGCTTATTAGCGGGAGGGGGGACCGGGGAGCTGTTTTTT. The chain uses TRBV11-2 and TRBJ2-2; 11 bases agree with TRBD2. J was trimmed by 5 bases and V by 2 bases; bases with no gene match: 4. Germline loops: CDR1 SGHAT, CDR2 FQNNGV. CDR3 length equals 16 residues.

This clonotype occurred a few times. The chain links TRBV15 to TRBJ2-7; maybe TRBD1 (6 bases). V was shortened by 1 base and J by 3 bases, with 10 bases between the two germline ends. Per germline, CDR1 LNHNV and CDR2 YYDKDF (reference sequence). The CDR3 sequence is 14 residues long. The CDR3 DNA reads as TGTGCCACCAGCAGAGCCAGGGGAATCTACGAGCAGTACTTC. This codes for CATSRARGIYEQYF.

V and J are TRBV12-3 or TRBV12-4 and TRBJ2-7; the match to TRBD1 covers 10 bases. CDR3 length equals 14 residues. The trim removed 6 bases at V and 4 bases at J, leaving 6 bases unmatched. This CDR3 is CASRRQGARYEQYF. The DNA for the CDR3 is TGTGCCAGCAGACGACAGGGGGCAAGGTACGAGCAGTACTTC.

This clonotype was seen a handful of times. The rearrangement joins TRBV7-2 to TRBJ2-1; 12 bases match TRBD2. Per the germline V gene, CDR1 is SGHTA and CDR2 is FQGNSA. The V segment lost 2 bases and the J segment 6 bases; nucleotides outside the gene matches: 8. This CDR3 spans 17 amino acids. The CDR3 DNA sequence: TGTGCCAGCAGCTTAATGACGACTAGCGGGAGTCTCAATGAGCAGTTCTTC. This encodes CASSLMTTSGSLNEQFF.

Only a few counts were recorded for this clonotype. This chain connects TRBV11-2 to TRBJ2-4, with 12 bases aligning to TRBD2. Germline V CDR1 and CDR2: SGHAT, FQNNGV. The V segment lost 5 bases and the J segment 0 bases; nucleotides outside the gene matches: 14. The CDR3 spans 20 residues. This chain's CDR3 is CASSTRPLAGGALAKNIQYF. The CDR3 bases are TGTGCCAGCAGCACTAGGCCCCTAGCGGGAGGGGCCTTAGCCAAAAACATTCAGTACTTC.

This clonotype came up a few times. The chain combines TRBV20-1 with TRBJ1-5; D ambiguous. V was clipped by 2 bases and J by 0 bases, with 17 bases between them. The CDR3 consists of 17 residues. From germline, CDR1 is DFQATT and CDR2 SNEGSKA (reference sequence). The CDR3 spells CSARPMAGLYSNQPQHF. CDR3 sequence (DNA): TGCAGTGCTAGACCCATGGCGGGTCTATATAGCAATCAGCCCCAGCATTTT.